This T cell receptor (beta chain) was documented in a study of tumor and adjacent non-tumor tissue in lung cancer. Study information: Samples averaged roughly 4.4 million productive TCRbeta reads each.

TCRbeta libraries were built with three rounds of nested PCR, modified from ARM-PCR. MiXCR, run by TCRdb on the multiplex PCR reads, gives a single entry per CDR3 protein. This sample yields around 140,000 distinct CDR3 sequences, of which approximately 66% are seen a single time; about 20% belongs to the top ten. The template was RNA from unsorted bulk tissue. Donors were chemotherapy-naive, newly diagnosed lung cancer surgical patients in China, August–late 2014. This clonotype was counted many times. The antigen is not known. Study-wide results and caveats: Top 100 clones took a larger repertoire share in normal lung. Tumor TCR diversity, when higher, was linked to shorter survival.

This CDR3 has 11 amino acids. Trimming took 0 bases from V and 7 from J, leaving 7 bases between them. Germline values: CDR1 GTSNPN, CDR2 SVGIG (reference sequence). The clonotype was recovered from a man in his sixties with small cell lung cancer. Sequencing was carried out using lung tumor tissue. This sequence joins TRBV30 and TRBJ2-7, with D uncertain. The CDR3 spells CAWSVGAEQYF. In DNA form, the CDR3 reads TGTGCCTGGAGTGTAGGCGCAGAGCAGTACTTC.